The rows below give T cell receptor beta chains drawn from one sample of a study of cytomegalovirus exposure and HLA in healthy donors. Assay: immunoSEQ multiplex PCR; the TCRdb copy retains only in-frame clones and omits some. Of under 200,000 clones in the sample, just under 80% were seen once. The sequenced material came from PBMCs. Receptors originate from a woman aged 45 to 65 in good health and CMV-seropositive. Both conserved end residues are part of each CDR3. The D gene is left open where the match is weak. The size entry is marked missing in some rows and otherwise reads once, few, many or a size class.

V gene	D gene	clone size	J gene	CDR3 protein	CDR3 DNA
TRBV14	TRBD1	.	TRBJ2-7	CASSHLGQGATYEQYF	TGTGCCAGCAGCCATTTAGGACAGGGGGCCACCTACGAGCAGTACTTC
TRBV27	.	.	TRBJ1-2	CASSPTRRGPYGYTF	TGTGCCAGCAGTCCCACCAGGAGGGGACCCTATGGCTACACCTTC
TRBV7-8	.	.	TRBJ1-2	CASSFTGPYGYTF	TGTGCCAGCAGCTTTACAGGTCCCTATGGCTACACCTTC
TRBV2	TRBD1	.	TRBJ1-5	CASSLGQGTYQPQHF	TGTGCCAGCAGCTTGGGACAGGGGACCTATCAGCCCCAGCATTTT
TRBV7-2	TRBD1	.	TRBJ1-2	CASSAGTVGYGYTF	TGTGCCAGCAGCGCCGGGACAGTGGGCTATGGCTACACCTTC
TRBV2	TRBD1	.	TRBJ2-5	CASSKGQGVKTQYF	TGTGCCAGCAGTAAGGGACAGGGTGTAAAGACCCAGTACTTC
TRBV7-2	.	.	TRBJ1-2	CASSSDRTNYGYTF	TGTGCCAGCAGCTCCGACAGAACTAACTATGGCTACACCTTC
TRBV9	TRBD1	.	TRBJ2-7	CASSVGTGAYEQYF	TGTGCCAGCAGCGTAGGGACAGGCGCGTACGAGCAGTACTTC
TRBV18	TRBD1	.	TRBJ1-2	CASSPTANRGNYGYTF	TGTGCCAGCTCGCCTACCGCGAACAGGGGTAACTATGGCTACACCTTC
TRBV4-1	.	.	TRBJ2-3	CASSQAGVSTDTQYF	TGCGCCAGCAGCCAAGCGGGGGTGTCCACAGATACGCAGTATTTT
TRBV14	.	.	TRBJ1-2	CASSRLDGEGYTF	TGTGCCAGCAGCCGTCTGGACGGGGAGGGCTACACCTTC
TRBV19	.	.	TRBJ1-1	CASSNRVRGTEAFF	TGTGCCAGTAGTAACCGCGTGCGGGGCACTGAAGCTTTCTTT
TRBV27	TRBD1	.	TRBJ1-2	CASIKSYRGMNYGYTF	TGTGCCAGCATCAAGTCTTACAGGGGGATGAACTATGGCTACACCTTC
TRBV28	TRBD1	.	TRBJ1-2	CASTPGTGVRGYTF	TGTGCCAGCACACCCGGGACAGGGGTTCGAGGCTACACCTTC
TRBV5-1	TRBD2	.	TRBJ2-3	CASSRLTSGGDTQYF	TGCGCCAGCAGCCGTCTGACTAGCGGGGGCGATACGCAGTATTTT
TRBV28	TRBD2	.	TRBJ2-7	CASSLGIREGRYEQYF	TGTGCCAGCAGTTTGGGAATCCGGGAGGGGAGGTACGAGCAGTACTTC
TRBV5-1	TRBD1	.	TRBJ2-7	CASAETGQYRYF	TGCGCCAGCGCCGAAACGGGACAGTATCGGTACTTC
TRBV28	.	few	TRBJ1-2	CASSSPSGRGYGYTF	TGTGCCAGCAGTTCCCCCAGTGGAAGGGGATATGGCTACACCTTC
TRBV4-3	.	.	TRBJ2-1	CASSQDRIGGYNEQFF	TGCGCCAGCAGCCAAGATAGGATTGGAGGGTACAATGAGCAGTTCTTC
TRBV5-4	TRBD2	.	TRBJ2-1	CASSQTSGLSSYNEQFF	TGTGCCAGCAGCCAGACTAGCGGGCTTAGCTCCTACAATGAGCAGTTCTTC
TRBV7-2	.	.	TRBJ2-7	CASSASSYEQYF	TGTGCCAGCAGCGCCAGCTCCTACGAGCAGTACTTC